The T cell receptor beta chain under discussion was sequenced for a study of cytomegalovirus exposure and HLA in healthy donors (dated by TCRdb to about 2017). For the study in its entirety: In an earlier analysis of 587 of the donors, 250 to 350 Gb of sequence data and approximately 120 million unique TCR beta sequences from about 180 million T cells were reported. An early release that covered roughly 600 HLA-typed donors contained 250 to 350 gigabases of sequencing data and about 93 million unique TCR sequences. The genetic ancestry cluster associated with self-reported Caucasian donors included 65% to 90% of the roughly 390 genotyped donors. The study was designed to test whether signatures of past pathogen exposure could be identified by cataloging public T cell receptors. The study profiled the T cell repertoires of 500 to 800 subjects by immunosequencing and related them to cytomegalovirus serostatus. Besides the first cohort of around 670 subjects, a separate validation cohort made up of over a hundred different subjects was used. The study combined high-throughput TCR immunosequencing, statistical association of individual TCRs with disease status, and machine learning to predict cytomegalovirus infection status. To study patterns of TCR occurrence, a later analysis re-analyzed previously published TCR beta repertoires from 500 to 850 donors and added high-resolution HLA genotyping. Rather than drawing on any new phenotypic data, the later analysis identified candidate immune exposures from TCR beta sequences and the way those sequences occurred across donors. An earlier analysis of approximately 500 of the donors applied high-throughput TCR beta sequencing to assess whether each TCR beta V gene segment acted as functional or pseudogenic. Donor age, sex, ethnicity and CMV serostatus were compiled together with the repertoire data. A later genetic analysis took genome-wide SNP genotypes for about 55% of the 666 donors and used that subset as a discovery cohort. All discovery cohort repertoires had been generated on a single sequencing platform. Class I and class II HLA loci were covered by the typing at four-digit resolution. The number of typed donors differed by locus: roughly 629-640 for A, B, C, DRB1 and DQB1; 522 for DQA1; over 600 for DPA1; and roughly 450 for DPB1. Five DR-DQ haplotypes were treated as single units for association and clustering because of strong linkage in the cohort. On average, around 200,000 unique TCR beta nucleotide sequences were sequenced per donor among more than 350 genotyped donors of the cohort, with roughly 18% of those sequences being non-productive.

Concerning this clone itself: Its cognate antigen has yet to be identified. Sequence at one end of the junction differs from germline and may be a read error.

From the cysteine up to the phenylalanine, the CDR3 has a length of 15 residues. Here the CDR3 DNA is all that survives: 45 bases in frame from base 1. The germline V gene sets CDR1 to SGDLS and CDR2 to YYNGEE. Library creation used the immunoSEQ multiplex PCR assay. For the multiplex PCR, a mixture combining 60 forward primers for TCR Vbeta segments and 13 reverse primers for TCR Jbeta segments was used. Amplification of the CDR3 region of rearranged TCR beta genes was performed with a multiplex PCR assay on genomic DNA. On the Illumina HiSeq System, the amplified TCR beta libraries were sequenced as 87-base-pair reads. As for the original processing: A later analysis counted 75 million to 100 million unique TCR beta chains across the roughly 700 repertoires, and some 11 million of these chains were shared by at least two donors. A nearest-neighbor algorithm error-corrected the raw reads and collapsed the reads into unique sequences, merging closely related sequences to remove PCR and sequencing errors. CDR3 sequences were aligned to IMGT reference sequences to assign V, D and J gene segments. Each retained sequence needed at least a six-nucleotide match to both a V gene segment and a J gene segment. A rearrangement was called productive if the CDR3 had no stop codons and remained in frame with V and J, and every other rearrangement was called non-productive. CDR3 was defined according to IMGT convention as the region running from the second conserved V-encoded cysteine to the conserved J-encoded phenylalanine. Sequences without an unambiguous match to a single V gene segment were excluded from the earlier analysis of several hundred of the donors. In an earlier analysis of several hundred of the donors, V segments were called functional above 56.7% productive rearrangements and were called segregating when the between-donor standard deviation exceeded 5%. To diagnose cytomegalovirus status from the catalog of TCR beta chain sequences, a statistical classification framework was built. In a later analysis, V and J genes were assigned by comparing TCR nucleotide sequences against IMGT/GENE-DB human TR gene sequences. Using the TCRdist pipeline, a later analysis assigned CDR3 sequences along with most-parsimonious VDJ recombination scenarios. In a later analysis, each TCR beta chain was defined by its CDR3 amino acid sequence together with its V-gene family, and reads without a unique V-gene family were excluded. In a later analysis, around 600 highly shared, low-generation-probability nucleotide sequences were removed to address suspected cross-contamination and a sequencing artifact. In a later analysis, a clonal expansion index was calculated for each public chain from normalized within-repertoire ranks of inferred template counts. In a later analysis, generation probabilities were computed with a VDJ recombination model fitted to out-of-frame rearrangements, and the resulting probabilities were checked against IGoR. In a later analysis, TCR-TCR, TCR-HLA and TCR-CMV co-occurrence was scored with hypergeometric tests, and a repertoire-size bias correction was applied to TCR pairs. To estimate false discovery rates, a later analysis permuted the HLA or CMV assignments 20 times. In a later analysis, co-occurring TCRs were grouped using DBSCAN, and TCRdist sequence similarity was added for clustering within HLA-allele-positive subsets. Co-occurrence clustering excluded repertoires with fewer than 30,000 or more than 120,000 public chains, plus five with anomalous nucleotide sharing. The table comes from immuneACCESS by way of TCRdb, which keeps in-frame sequences with V and J called. Part of the clones is missing from these tables; in studies checked, under half for an unresolved V gene and the rest for unknown reasons. V and J calls and clone size are copied from that table; D and trimming were computed from the DNA. The table held for this sample gives just over 150,000 clones. Together, the top ten hold 1% to 1.5% of the sample.

What the research found in general, with its limitations: An association between a missense DCLRE1C variant and V-gene and J-gene trimming of TCR beta chains was found in a later genetic analysis and replicated in an independent cohort. Across donors, most TCR sequences were observed very rarely, whereas some public TCRs were present in many individuals. Linkage disequilibrium might explain the correlated functional status among segregating V segments, but an unknown experimental factor could not be ruled out. Immune exposure information for the cohort was limited to CMV serostatus. HLA typing was unavailable for some donors at each locus, so association tests used only the typed subset. A cluster of highly shared sequence variants was judged likely to be a technical artifact of the sequencing pipeline. According to a later analysis, TCR association rates differed among HLA loci, with DRB1 alleles showing the most associated TCRs and HLA-C alleles showing the fewest. According to the authors, the approach could potentially be generalized to other disease states and immunological phenotypes. The presence/absence analyses assumed that sequencing depth was roughly uniform across donors, and that assumption may not be true. A few of the identified cytomegalovirus-associated TCR beta chains were confirmed in vitro to be specific for cytomegalovirus antigens. Seventeen rarely observed V segments, including chromosome 9 orphons, were excluded from the earlier analysis of several hundred of the donors because counts were too low. A later genetic analysis reported fewer N-insertions in productive TCRs among donors in an Asian-associated ancestry cluster than the roughly 620-donor mean. In the study, 150 to 200 TCR beta chains were listed as associated with cytomegalovirus. Strong co-occurrence of HLA alleles, especially DR and DQ, made assigning TCR associations to individual alleles difficult. At a false discovery rate of 0.05, a later analysis linked 16,000 or so TCR beta sequences to specific HLA alleles. The 87-base-pair reads could not distinguish some IMGT-functional V segments, including TRBV6-2 and TRBV6-3, so those segments were excluded. An earlier analysis of approximately 530 of the donors showed that most TCR beta V segments appeared in productive rearrangements either about 87% or about 30% of the time, which broadly matched IMGT annotations. Several of the top co-occurrence clusters appeared to be linked to parvovirus B19, influenza, CMV and Epstein-Barr virus, according to a later analysis. In a later analysis, most CMV-associated TCR beta chains were found to appear HLA-restricted, with HLA associations seemingly driven largely by CMV exposure. This cohort had only TCR beta chains sequenced, and the lack of alpha or paired-chain data limited which features could be detected. A further reported finding was that TCR beta sequences accurately predicted the HLA-A and HLA-B alleles for most subjects in the first cohort. The classifier was reported to diagnose cytomegalovirus status with high specificity and sensitivity in both the original cohort and the validation cohort. A later analysis found that HLA-associated TCR beta chains were more clonally expanded and had lower generation probabilities than equally common non-associated chains.

The cohort consisted of 670 or so healthy bone marrow donors. At the time of sampling, every cohort member was nominally healthy, though immune exposures that went unrecorded were likely present. The donor tested CMV seronegative and was one of the 352 seronegative cohort members. Every donor gave a peripheral blood sample, and the peripheral blood mononuclear cells from that sample were used for TCR beta sequencing. Genomic DNA was extracted from the blood cell samples with the Qiagen DNeasy Blood Extraction Kit. This receptor was identified in a woman aged 55 to 70 in good health and CMV-seronegative. Rearrangement joined TRBV9 to TRBJ2-7, and TRBD1 aligns with 7 junction nucleotides. Specimen: PBMCs. CDR3 loop: CASSVGGTAPYEQYF. The DNA sequence is as follows: TGTGCCAGCAGCGTAGGAGGGACAGCGCCCTATGAGCAGTACTTC.